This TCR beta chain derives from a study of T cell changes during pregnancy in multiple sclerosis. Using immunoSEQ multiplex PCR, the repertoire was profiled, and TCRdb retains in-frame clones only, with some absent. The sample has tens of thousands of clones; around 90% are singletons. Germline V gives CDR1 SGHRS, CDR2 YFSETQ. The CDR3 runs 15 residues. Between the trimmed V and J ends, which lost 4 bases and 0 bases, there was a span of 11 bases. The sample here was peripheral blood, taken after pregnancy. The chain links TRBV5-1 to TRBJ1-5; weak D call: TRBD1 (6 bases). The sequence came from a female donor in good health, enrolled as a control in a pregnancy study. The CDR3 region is CASSPDSNSNQPQHF. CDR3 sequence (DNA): TGCGCCAGCAGCCCGGACAGTAATAGCAATCAGCCCCAGCATTTT.